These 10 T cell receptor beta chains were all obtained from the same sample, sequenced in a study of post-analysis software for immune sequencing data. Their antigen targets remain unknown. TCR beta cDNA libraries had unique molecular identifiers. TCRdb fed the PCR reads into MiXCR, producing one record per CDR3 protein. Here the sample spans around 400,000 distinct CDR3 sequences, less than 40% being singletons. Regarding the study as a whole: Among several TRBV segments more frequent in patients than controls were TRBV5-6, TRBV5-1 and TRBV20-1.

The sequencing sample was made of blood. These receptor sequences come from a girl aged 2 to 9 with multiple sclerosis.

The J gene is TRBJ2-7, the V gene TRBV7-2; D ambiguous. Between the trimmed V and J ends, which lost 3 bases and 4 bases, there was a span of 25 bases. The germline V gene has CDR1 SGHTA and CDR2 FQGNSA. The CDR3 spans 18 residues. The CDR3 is CASSFAPRLDRDKYEQYF. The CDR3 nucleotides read TGTGCCAGCAGCTTTGCGCCAAGACTCGACCGAGATAAGTACGAGCAGTACTTC.

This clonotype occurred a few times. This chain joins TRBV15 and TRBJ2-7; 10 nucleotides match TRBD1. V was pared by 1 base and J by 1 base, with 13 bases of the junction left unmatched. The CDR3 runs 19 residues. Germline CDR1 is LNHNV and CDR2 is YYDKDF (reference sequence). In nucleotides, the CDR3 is TGTGCCACCAGCAGAGTTATACGGACAGGGGGGTCCCCTTCCTACGAGCAGTACTTC. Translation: CATSRVIRTGGSPSYEQYF. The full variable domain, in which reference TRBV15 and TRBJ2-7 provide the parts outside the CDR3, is DAMVIQNPRYQVTQFGKPVTLSCSQTLNHNVMYWYQQKSSQAPKLLFHYYDKDFNNEADTPDNFQSRRPNTSFCFLDIRSPGLGDTAMYLCATSRVIRTGGSPSYEQYFGPGTRLTVT.

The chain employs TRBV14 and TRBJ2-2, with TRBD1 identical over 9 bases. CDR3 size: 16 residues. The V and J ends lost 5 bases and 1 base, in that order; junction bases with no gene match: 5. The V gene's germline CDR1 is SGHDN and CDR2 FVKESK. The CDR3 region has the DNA TGTGCCAGCAGCTTACAGGGGGCGGTGAACACCGGGGAGCTGTTTTTT. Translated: CASSLQGAVNTGELFF.

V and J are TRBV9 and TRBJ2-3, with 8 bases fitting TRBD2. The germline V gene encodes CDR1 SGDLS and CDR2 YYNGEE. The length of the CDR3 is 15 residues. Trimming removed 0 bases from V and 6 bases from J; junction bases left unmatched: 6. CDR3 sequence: CASSVGLASGDTQYF. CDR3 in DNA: TGTGCCAGCAGCGTAGGACTAGCGAGTGGGGATACGCAGTATTTT.

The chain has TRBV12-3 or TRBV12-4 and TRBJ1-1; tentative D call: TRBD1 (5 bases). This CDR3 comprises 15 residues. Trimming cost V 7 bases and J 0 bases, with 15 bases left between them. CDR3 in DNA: TGTGCCAGCACCCTCGTCGGGGGAATGAACACTGAAGCTTTCTTT. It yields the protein CASTLVGGMNTEAFF.

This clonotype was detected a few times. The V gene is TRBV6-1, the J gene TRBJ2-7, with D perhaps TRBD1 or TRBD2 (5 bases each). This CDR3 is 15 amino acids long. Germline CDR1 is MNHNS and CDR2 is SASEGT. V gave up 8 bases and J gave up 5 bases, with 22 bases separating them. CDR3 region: CASGGWTLTRDEQYF. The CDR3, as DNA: TGTGCCAGCGGTGGATGGACACTTACTAGGGACGAGCAGTACTTC.

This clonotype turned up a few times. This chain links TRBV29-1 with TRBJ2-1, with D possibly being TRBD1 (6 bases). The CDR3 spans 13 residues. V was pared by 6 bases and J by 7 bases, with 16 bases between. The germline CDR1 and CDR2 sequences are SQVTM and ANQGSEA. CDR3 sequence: CSVVQGLLNEQFF. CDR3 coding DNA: TGCAGCGTGGTACAGGGCTTATTAAATGAGCAGTTCTTC.

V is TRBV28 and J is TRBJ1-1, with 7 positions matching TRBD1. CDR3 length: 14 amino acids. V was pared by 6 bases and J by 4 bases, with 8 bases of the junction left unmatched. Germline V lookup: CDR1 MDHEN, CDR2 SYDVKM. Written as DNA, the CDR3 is TGTGCCAGCAGCCACAGGGGAGAGGTCACTGAAGCTTTCTTT. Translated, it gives CASSHRGEVTEAFF.

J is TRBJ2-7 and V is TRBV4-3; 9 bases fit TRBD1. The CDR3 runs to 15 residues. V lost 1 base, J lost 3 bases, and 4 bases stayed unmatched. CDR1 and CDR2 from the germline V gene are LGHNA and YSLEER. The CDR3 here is CASSQGSDRGYEQYF. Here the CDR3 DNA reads TGCGCCAGCAGCCAAGGATCGGACAGGGGCTACGAGCAGTACTTC.

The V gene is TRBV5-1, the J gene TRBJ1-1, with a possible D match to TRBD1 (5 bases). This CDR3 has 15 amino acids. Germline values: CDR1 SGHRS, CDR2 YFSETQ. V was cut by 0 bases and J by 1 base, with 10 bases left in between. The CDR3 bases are TGCGCCAGCAGCTTGGTGGGGGGACCGAACACTGAAGCTTTCTTT. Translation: CASSLVGGPNTEAFF.